The rows below give T cell receptor beta chains drawn from one sample of a study of early T cells in non-severe SARS-CoV-2 infection. From the 5' RACE reads, TCRdb called clonotypes with MiXCR, one entry per CDR3 protein. The sample contains around 45,000 distinct CDR3 sequences, approximately 4% of which appear only once. The sample comprised whole blood. Every receptor here comes from an adult who was a healthcare worker with PCR-confirmed SARS-CoV-2 infection or an uninfected control (not recorded which). Each CDR3 is given with its conserved first and last residue. D genes are given only for firm matches. Part of the rows lack a size; the others show once, few, many or a class for expanded clones.

>TRBJ1-1|TRBV20-1|many|TRBD1|16
TGCAGTGCTAGAGATGCAGCCAGGGGGCAAATCGGTGAAGCTTTCTTT
CSARDAARGQIGEAFF
>TRBJ2-5|TRBV6-1|many|TRBD2|13
TGTGCCAGCACCCGGACTAGTCAAGAGACCCAGTACTTC
CASTRTSQETQYF
>TRBJ2-5|TRBV6-1|many|-|12
TGTGCCACACGGTCCCCCCCGGCGACCCAGTACTTC
CATRSPPATQYF
>TRBJ2-7|TRBV12-3/TRBV12-4|few|-|12
TGTGCCAGCAGGGGGTTGACCTACGAGCAGTACTTC
CASRGLTYEQYF
>TRBJ1-2|TRBV12-3/TRBV12-4|many|-|13
TGTGCCAGCAGACCGACAGCTAACTATGGCTACACCTTC
CASRPTANYGYTF
>TRBJ1-6|TRBV20-1|medium-sized|-|14
TGCAGTGCTCCCTCCGGGCCCACCAGTTCACCCCTCCACTTT
CSAPSGPTSSPLHF
>TRBJ2-3|TRBV11-2|-|TRBD2|16
TGTGCCAGCAGCTTGGGACTAGCGGGAGCGGCAGATACGCAGTATTTT
CASSLGLAGAADTQYF
>TRBJ2-4|TRBV11-2|few|-|12
TGTGCCAGCAGCTTAGATCGATACATTCAGTACTTC
CASSLDRYIQYF
>TRBJ2-5|TRBV12-3/TRBV12-4|many|TRBD2|16
TGTGCCAGCAGTCCGAGACTAGCGGGTACACAAGAGACCCAGTACTTC
CASSPRLAGTQETQYF
>TRBJ2-5|TRBV5-1|many|TRBD1|15
TGCGCCAGCAGCCCGGGGACAGGCGCCCAAGAGACCCAGTACTTC
CASSPGTGAQETQYF
>TRBJ1-5|TRBV20-1|few|TRBD1|14
TGCAGTGCTCTCAGACAGGGGGCGAAACAGCCCCAGCATTTT
CSALRQGAKQPQHF
>TRBJ2-3|TRBV7-2|many|-|12
TGTGCCAGCAACCTCGCCCGGCGTACGCAGTATTTT
CASNLARRTQYF
>TRBJ1-5|TRBV7-2|few|TRBD1|15
TGTGCCAGCAGCTTTCGACAGGGCCAAGGGCAGCCCCAGCATTTT
CASSFRQGQGQPQHF
>TRBJ2-3|TRBV7-8|few|TRBD2|16
TGTGCCAGCAGCTTAGGAAGCGGGAGGTTTGTTGATACGCAGTATTTT
CASSLGSGRFVDTQYF
>TRBJ2-1|TRBV6-2/TRBV6-3|many|-|14
TGTGCCAGCAGTGCCCGGAGGGACTACAATGAGCAGTTCTTC
CASSARRDYNEQFF
>TRBJ2-1|TRBV29-1|many|-|15
TGCAGCGCCAGCCCGGACCCCGGCTCCTACAATGAGCAGTTCTTC
CSASPDPGSYNEQFF
>TRBJ2-1|TRBV6-5|many|TRBD1|15
TGTGCCAGCAGTCATGGGACAGGGGGTATCTATGAGCAGTTCTTC
CASSHGTGGIYEQFF
>TRBJ2-2|TRBV6-5|many|-|12
TGTGCCACCCGTTGGATCACCGGGGAGCTGTTTTTT
CATRWITGELFF
>TRBJ2-5|TRBV7-9|many|-|17
TGTGCCAGCAGCTCCCCTGAATCTAATTCGTACCAAGAGACCCAGTACTTC
CASSSPESNSYQETQYF
>TRBJ2-7|TRBV11-2|-|TRBD2|17
TGTGCCAGCAGCTCACCGGGAGGTTGGGGGATGTCGTACGAGCAGTACTTC
CASSSPGGWGMSYEQYF
>TRBJ2-5|TRBV20-1|many|-|15
TGCAGTGCTAAACTAGGTTCCTCGACGATGGAGACCCAGTACTTC
CSAKLGSSTMETQYF
>TRBJ2-1|TRBV7-8|few|-|12
TGTGCCAGCAGCTTAGTTAGCCTTGAGCAGTTCTTC
CASSLVSLEQFF
>TRBJ2-7|TRBV11-3|few|-|17
TGTGCCAGCAGGAGCCTTACTCGCAGGGCTCACTCCTACGAGCAGTACTTC
CASRSLTRRAHSYEQYF
>TRBJ2-7|TRBV6-1|many|-|12
TGTGCCAGCAGGCCCCTCGGGTACGAGCAGTACTTC
CASRPLGYEQYF
>TRBJ2-1|TRBV7-9|few|TRBD2|15
TGTGCCAGCAGCTTGCCAGCGGGAGGGTACAATGAGCAGTTCTTC
CASSLPAGGYNEQFF
>TRBJ2-3|TRBV3-1|many|-|16
TGTGCCAGCAGCCAAGATCAGAACTGGGGCACAGATACGCAGTATTTT
CASSQDQNWGTDTQYF
>TRBJ2-7|TRBV7-8|many|TRBD2|16
TGTGCCAGCAGCTTTCCTTTAGCGGGAGTCGTATACGAGCAGTACTTC
CASSFPLAGVVYEQYF
>TRBJ2-2|TRBV27|many|-|16
TGTGCCAGCAGTTTAATTGAGAGGGGGTTCGCCGGGGAGCTGTTTTTT
CASSLIERGFAGELFF
>TRBJ2-1|TRBV11-2|many|TRBD2|16
TGTGCCAGCACCTTCTTAGCGGGAGGAGAATACAATGAGCAGTTCTTC
CASTFLAGGEYNEQFF
>TRBJ1-4|TRBV30|many|-|13
TGTGCCTGGCGATCCTCAACTAATGAAAAACTGTTTTTT
CAWRSSTNEKLFF
>TRBJ2-5|TRBV11-2|-|-|17
TGTGCCAGCAGCTTAGCGAACTGGGTTCAGGGAGCGGAGACCCAGTACTTC
CASSLANWVQGAETQYF
>TRBJ1-1|TRBV11-1|few|-|15
TGTGCCAGCAGCTCACAGGGACTTTGGTCGACTGAAGCTTTCTTT
CASSSQGLWSTEAFF
>TRBJ2-1|TRBV2|many|-|13
TGTGCCAGCAGTGCGGCGGGACACAATGAGCAGTTCTTC
CASSAAGHNEQFF
>TRBJ1-1|TRBV4-2|medium-sized|-|15
TGTGCCAGCAGCCAAGCAGGAGTTGGGAACACTGAAGCTTTCTTT
CASSQAGVGNTEAFF
>TRBJ2-3|TRBV19|many|-|13
TGTGCCAGTAGTCAGGTGGGCACAGATACGCAGTATTTT
CASSQVGTDTQYF
>TRBJ1-1|TRBV18|many|-|13
TGTGCCAGCTCCGGGCGGCTGAACACTGAAGCTTTCTTT
CASSGRLNTEAFF
>TRBJ2-4|TRBV5-6|many|TRBD2|14
TGTGCCAGCAGAGAAGTCGGGAGGGAAAACATTCAGTACTTC
CASREVGRENIQYF
>TRBJ1-1|TRBV30|many|-|14
TGTGCCTGGAGGTCGGGGACATCTAACACTGAAGCTTTCTTT
CAWRSGTSNTEAFF
>TRBJ2-3|TRBV20-1|many|TRBD2|16
TGCAGTGCTAGAAAGGCCACCGGGACTACCACAGATACGCAGTATTTT
CSARKATGTTTDTQYF
>TRBJ2-1|TRBV7-9|-|TRBD2|14
TGTGCCAGCATCCTTAGCGGGAGGGCCCCTGAGCAGTTCTTC
CASILSGRAPEQFF
>TRBJ2-7|TRBV29-1|few|-|15
TGCAGCGTTGAAGACGCCCCTGGGGAGGCCTACGAGCAGTACTTC
CSVEDAPGEAYEQYF
>TRBJ2-5|TRBV18|many|TRBD1|13
TGTGCCAGCTCACGACAGGGCGGGGAGACCCAGTACTTC
CASSRQGGETQYF
>TRBJ2-3|TRBV7-6|many|-|13
TGTGCCAGCAGCTTGAGGGAAGGAGATACGCAGTATTTT
CASSLREGDTQYF
>TRBJ2-7|TRBV21-1|-|-|11
TGTGCCAGCAGAGGGTGTTACGAGCAGTACTTC
CASRGCYEQYF
>TRBJ2-1|TRBV7-2|many|-|16
TGTGCCAGCAGCTCCCCCCCGCAAAGAAGCCGGAATGAGCAGTTCTTC
CASSSPPQRSRNEQFF
>TRBJ2-7|TRBV29-1|-|-|11
TGCAGCGTGGGAAGGCAGAACGAGCAGTACTTC
CSVGRQNEQYF
>TRBJ2-1|TRBV11-2|few|TRBD2|17
TGTGCCAGCAGCTTAGACGTCGCGGGAGTGGTAGTGGGTGAGCAGTTCTTC
CASSLDVAGVVVGEQFF
>TRBJ2-7|TRBV20-1|many|-|14
TGCAGTGCTACGGGACAACCGAGCTCCTACGAGCAGTACTTC
CSATGQPSSYEQYF
>TRBJ1-2|TRBV5-4|many|TRBD1|15
TGTGCCAGCAGCCTACAGGGGGCTGGGAGGGGAGGCTACACCTTC
CASSLQGAGRGGYTF
>TRBJ2-7|TRBV7-2|few|-|16
TGTGCCAGCAGCTTAGCGACGGGGGCATCGTCCTACGAGCAGTACTTC
CASSLATGASSYEQYF
>TRBJ1-5|TRBV7-8|many|-|17
TGTGCCAGCAGCTCCTTACAGGGATTTCGGAGCAATCAGCCCCAGCATTTT
CASSSLQGFRSNQPQHF
>TRBJ2-5|TRBV7-9|many|TRBD1|14
TGTGCCAGCAGTACACCGGGACAGCAAGAGACCCAGTACTTC
CASSTPGQQETQYF
>TRBJ2-7|TRBV19|few|-|15
TGTGCCAGTAGTATGACCGGGGGCCCCCTGGACGAGCAGTACTTC
CASSMTGGPLDEQYF
>TRBJ2-2|TRBV13|-|TRBD1|16
TGTGCCAGCAGTTCTCGCGGGACAGGGAACACCGGGGAGCTGTTTTTT
CASSSRGTGNTGELFF
>TRBJ2-1|TRBV7-9|-|TRBD1|17
TGTGCCAGCAGCTTTTCACAGGGGATTATTACCTACAATGAGCAGTTCTTC
CASSFSQGIITYNEQFF
>TRBJ2-7|TRBV27|many|TRBD2|14
TGTGCCAGCGGACCCCTAGCGGGAGCGTACGAGCAGTACTTC
CASGPLAGAYEQYF
>TRBJ2-3|TRBV25-1|many|TRBD2|18
TGTGCCAGCAGCGAAACAGAGTCCGGGGGGGCAAGCACAGATACGCAGTATTTT
CASSETESGGASTDTQYF
>TRBJ2-3|TRBV20-1|-|-|13
TGCAGTGCCCCTGTCCCTCCCACAGATACGCAGTATTTT
CSAPVPPTDTQYF
>TRBJ2-1|TRBV7-9|many|-|9
TGTGCCATCCTGAGTGAGCAGTTCTTC
CAILSEQFF